Listed here are 23 T cell receptor beta chains from one sample, sequenced in a study of T cell changes during pregnancy in multiple sclerosis. The method was immunoSEQ multiplex PCR; TCRdb's version includes in-frame clones alone and lacks a portion of them. Of approximately 60,000 clones listed, 91% are singletons. The sequencing here drew on peripheral blood, taken before pregnancy. These receptors all come from a female donor with multiple sclerosis, enrolled in a pregnancy study.

The chain links TRBV19 to TRBJ2-3; D might be TRBD2 (5 bases). The CDR3 runs to 11 residues. The germline CDR1 and CDR2 sequences are LNHDA and SQIVND (reference sequence). V was cut by 7 bases and J by 9 bases, with 11 bases left in between. The CDR3: CASTGFNTQYF. The CDR3 bases are TGTGCCAGTACGGGGTTTAACACGCAGTATTTT.

This chain uses TRBV19 with TRBJ1-1; 8 positions agree with TRBD1. The V gene end was trimmed by 5 bases and the J gene end by 1 base; junction bases not matched to a gene: 3. The CDR3 contains 14 residues. Germline assignment: CDR1 LNHDA and CDR2 SQIVND (reference sequence). As DNA, the CDR3 is TGTGCCAGTAGTTTTCAGGGGGCGAACACTGAAGCTTTCTTT. The encoded protein is CASSFQGANTEAFF. Full variable domain (outside the CDR3, taken from reference TRBV19 and TRBJ1-1): DGGITQSPKYLFRKEGQNVTLSCEQNLNHDAMYWYRQDPGQGLRLIYYSQIVNDFQKGDIAEGYSVSREKKESFPLTVTSAQKNPTAFYLCASSFQGANTEAFFGQGTRLTVV.

The rearrangement links TRBV15 to TRBJ1-5; D is unclear. CDR3 length: 14 residues. V dropped 0 bases and J dropped 10 bases, with 13 bases sitting between them. Germline assignment: CDR1 LNHNV and CDR2 YYDKDF (reference sequence). The CDR3 here is CATSRDLYSLPQHF. The CDR3 DNA is TGTGCCACCAGCAGAGATCTCTACTCACTCCCCCAGCATTTT.

The chain carries TRBV5-4 and TRBJ2-1; 7 bases agree with TRBD2. The germline gives CDR1 SGHNT, CDR2 YYREEE (reference sequence). Trimming took 0 bases from V and 2 from J; bases not matched to a gene: 5. This CDR3 has 16 residues. CDR3 coding DNA: TGTGCCAGCAGCTTGGGGGGCGGGGGACCCTACAATGAGCAGTTCTTC. Its translation: CASSLGGGGPYNEQFF.

J is TRBJ2-1 and V is TRBV15; 7 bases agree with TRBD1. Germline trimming cut 5 bases from V and 0 bases from J; bases unmatched to any gene: 7. The CDR3 totals 16 residues. Germline V CDR1 and CDR2: LNHNV, YYDKDF (reference sequence). The CDR3 spells CATSRDRVSSYNEQFF. The DNA of the CDR3 is TGTGCCACCAGCCGTGACAGGGTATCCTCCTACAATGAGCAGTTCTTC. Together with reference TRBV15 and TRBJ2-1, the CDR3 gives the full variable domain: DAMVIQNPRYQVTQFGKPVTLSCSQTLNHNVMYWYQQKSSQAPKLLFHYYDKDFNNEADTPDNFQSRRPNTSFCFLDIRSPGLGDTAMYLCATSRDRVSSYNEQFFGPGTRLTVL.

The J gene is TRBJ1-4, the V gene TRBV4-1, with D hard to call. This CDR3 has 13 residues. Germline V gene lookup returns CDR1 MGHRA and CDR2 YSYEKL. V was clipped by 4 bases and J by 7 bases, with 10 bases between them. CDR3 amino acids: CASSRLRGEKLFF. The DNA of the CDR3 is TGCGCCAGCAGCCGCCTCCGGGGTGAAAAACTGTTTTTT.

The V call is TRBV7-9, the J call TRBJ1-1; D not resolved. Trimming stripped 5 bases from V and 1 base from J, with 20 bases between. The CDR3 has 17 residues. From germline, CDR1 is SEHNR and CDR2 FQNEAQ (reference sequence). CDR3 nucleotides: TGTGCCAGCAGCCCATCAAGCGGGTTGGTGGCGAACACTGAAGCTTTCTTT. This gives the protein CASSPSSGLVANTEAFF.

The rearrangement joins TRBV6-6 to TRBJ1-5; no clear D gene. CDR1 is MNHNY and CDR2 is SVGAGI in the germline V gene (reference sequence). V was cut by 5 bases and J by 4 bases, with 18 bases left in between. The CDR3 is made up of 16 amino acids. CDR3 residues: CASSPTQRVTNQPQHF. The CDR3 coding sequence is TGTGCCAGCAGTCCAACACAGAGGGTCACAAATCAGCCCCAGCATTTT.

This chain uses TRBV18 with TRBJ1-6, with 7 bases that match TRBD1. Germline CDR1 reads KGHSH; CDR2 reads LQKENI. This CDR3 region has 18 residues. The ends lost 2 bases at V and 6 bases at J; junction bases unmatched: 13. The CDR3 sequence is CASSPSQGGIFGNSPLHF. The CDR3 nucleotides read TGTGCCAGCTCACCATCGCAGGGGGGAATTTTCGGTAATTCACCCCTCCACTTT.

This chain joins TRBV4-3 and TRBJ1-1; TRBD1 matches 10 bases. V lost 1 base to trimming and J lost 3 bases; unmatched junction nucleotides: 8. This CDR3 has 17 amino acids. CDR1 is LGHNA and CDR2 is YSLEER in the germline V gene. CDR3: CASSQGPLGTGDTEAFF. The DNA for the CDR3 is TGCGCCAGCAGCCAAGGTCCCCTTGGGACAGGGGACACTGAAGCTTTCTTT.

The V call is TRBV6-4, the J call TRBJ2-5; a weak D match, TRBD1 (5 bases). Looked up from germline, CDR1 is MRHNA and CDR2 is SNTAGT. The CDR3 runs 15 residues. The ends were cut back, 11 bases at V and 4 bases at J, with 23 bases in the middle. The CDR3 here is CAVWEARGRGETQYF. The CDR3 region has the DNA TGTGCCGTATGGGAAGCAAGGGGTAGGGGAGAGACCCAGTACTTC.

The rearrangement uses TRBV21-1 and TRBJ1-5; the DNA was not compared with TRBD1, the D call given in the table. TRBV21-1 is a listed pseudogene. The CDR3 contains 19 residues. In DNA, the CDR3 is TGTGCCAGCAGCAAAGAGACAACACAGGGGAGCCCAGACAATCAGCCCCAGCATTTT. As protein: CASSKETTQGSPDNQPQHF.

The CDR3 sequence is CASSPPLRDTQYF. As DNA, the CDR3 is TGTGCCAGCTCACCCCCTCTACGAGATACGCAGTATTTT. The chain couples TRBV18 to TRBJ2-3; no firm D call. The V and J ends lost 3 bases and 5 bases respectively, with 9 bases between them. This CDR3 comprises 13 residues. CDR1 is KGHSH and CDR2 is LQKENI in the germline V gene.

The DNA for the CDR3 is TGTGCCAGCAGCCCGGACAGGGCGGACATTCAGTACTTC. It codes for CASSPDRADIQYF. The V gene is TRBV7-3, the J gene TRBJ2-4, with TRBD1 identical over 8 bases. Germline CDR1 is SGHTA and CDR2 is FQGTGA. V shed 5 bases, J shed 8 bases, and the junction held 5 bases outside the gene matches. The CDR3 sequence is 13 residues long.

The rearrangement links TRBV7-3 to TRBJ2-2; maybe TRBD2 (6 bases). In germline, CDR1 is SGHTA, CDR2 FQGTGA. This CDR3 is built from 12 residues. Trimming shortened V by 10 bases and J by 4 bases, and 10 bases separated the two germline ends. In DNA, the CDR3 is TGTGCCATCGGGACTCGCACCGGGGAGCTGTTTTTT. It encodes CAIGTRTGELFF.

This chain joins TRBV6-5 and TRBJ1-2, with D perhaps matching TRBD1 (5 bases). Trimming removed 2 bases from V and 5 bases from J, with 15 bases in between. The germline V gene has CDR1 MNHEY and CDR2 SVGAGI. The CDR3 loop spans 15 amino acids. The CDR3 nucleotides are TGTGCCAGCAGTTACAATGGGGCGCAAGGGTATGGCTACACCTTC. It yields the protein CASSYNGAQGYGYTF.

This chain joins TRBV9 and TRBJ2-1; a weak D match, TRBD1 (5 bases). Germline-derived CDR1 and CDR2 are SGDLS and YYNGEE. Trimming shortened V by 3 bases and J by 2 bases, and 6 bases separated the two germline ends. This CDR3 contains 13 residues. CDR3: CASSAGTYNEQFF. The DNA of the CDR3 is TGTGCCAGCAGCGCAGGGACCTACAATGAGCAGTTCTTC.

This chain uses TRBV11-2 with TRBJ1-3; D remains ambiguous. The ends were cut back, 1 base at V and 1 base at J, with 8 bases in the middle. Per germline, CDR1 SGHAT and CDR2 FQNNGV. The length of the CDR3 is 15 residues. DNA for the CDR3: TGTGCCAGCAGCTTAGGGTTCGAGTCTGGAAACACCATATATTTT. Amino acid sequence: CASSLGFESGNTIYF.

A single count supports this clone. This chain connects TRBV6-1 to TRBJ1-3; maybe TRBD1 (6 bases). Germline-derived CDR1 and CDR2 are MNHNS and SASEGT. The CDR3 consists of 16 residues. Deletions cut 2 bases from V and 0 bases from J, with 11 bases between. CDR3 protein: CASSETTGFSGNTIYF. The DNA of the CDR3 is TGTGCCAGCAGTGAAACGACAGGTTTCTCTGGAAACACCATATATTTT.

This rearrangement joins TRBV5-4 to TRBJ2-7; weak D call: TRBD1 (7 bases). This CDR3 has 15 residues. Per germline, CDR1 SGHNT and CDR2 YYREEE (reference sequence). V lost 4 bases and J lost 2, with 16 bases in between. CDR3 sequence (DNA): TGTGCCAGCAGCGCTCCCAGGGGGGAGACCTACGAGCAGTACTTC. It is translated as CASSAPRGETYEQYF.

The chain combines TRBV5-1 with TRBJ2-5; 7 nucleotides line up with TRBD2. The CDR3 runs to 15 residues. Germline V gene data show CDR1 as SGHRS and CDR2 as YFSETQ. V trimming: 0 bases; J trimming: 5 bases; junction bases outside the gene matches: 7. CDR3 in amino acids: CASSLGDYPRETQYF. CDR3 bases: TGCGCCAGCAGCTTGGGGGACTACCCGCGGGAGACCCAGTACTTC.

The chain recombines TRBV7-2 with TRBJ2-1; 7 bases map to TRBD2. The CDR3 spans 13 residues. After removal of 5 bases from V and 9 bases from J, the junction contained 7 bases not matched to a gene. Germline V gene data show CDR1 as SGHTA and CDR2 as FQGNSA. The chain's CDR3 is CASSAGLGGEQFF. Here the CDR3 DNA reads TGTGCCAGCAGCGCCGGACTAGGAGGTGAGCAGTTCTTC.

The chain recombines TRBV9 with TRBJ1-1; no clear D. The CDR3 length is 14 residues. Germline loops: CDR1 SGDLS, CDR2 YYNGEE. Trimming cost V 4 bases and J 4 bases, with 14 bases left between them. Here the CDR3 DNA reads TGTGCCAGCAGCAAACAGCCCCTGGGCACTGAAGCTTTCTTT. This gives the protein CASSKQPLGTEAFF.